What follows are 9 T cell receptor beta chains derived from one specimen sequenced in a study of vaccination effects on CD4 cells after COVID-19. Only in-frame clones appear in the TCRdb table, and some are missing; sequencing was by immunoSEQ multiplex PCR. The sample has roughly 57,000 clones, more than 65% seen once. No antigen has been identified for these receptors. CD4+ T cells specific for antigen were expanded with viral peptide pools by the ViraFEST assay before sequencing. Having been cultured for ten to eleven days, the cells underwent CD4+ T cell isolation. Confirmation by PCR established that the person had SARS-CoV-2 infection between March and December 2020. Sequencing used CD4+ T cells from PBMCs cultured with HIV peptides, obtained before COVID-19 vaccination. As for subset: HIV-1 Nef peptide pool negative control/reference culture. The receptor source for this set is a human donor who had a prior SARS-CoV-2 infection.

This chain uses TRBV19 with TRBJ1-5; no firm D call. This CDR3 region has 15 residues. The V gene lost 3 bases and the J gene lost 0 bases, with 9 bases spanning the gap. The germline gives CDR1 LNHDA, CDR2 SQIVND (reference sequence). The CDR3 coding sequence is TGTGCCAGTAGTATCAGGTTCGATAGCAATCAGCCCCAGCATTTT. Translation gives CASSIRFDSNQPQHF.

J is TRBJ2-7 and V is TRBV7-2, with 10 bases aligning to TRBD2. The CDR3 runs 14 residues. Per the germline V gene, CDR1 is SGHTA and CDR2 is FQGNSA. The junction had 7 bases not matched to a gene; V was cut back by 5 bases and J by 6 bases. The CDR3 region has the DNA TGTGCCAGCAGCGCTAGCGGGAGTACGGGCGAGCAGTACTTC. This translates into CASSASGSTGEQYF.

This clone is a singleton in its sample. V is TRBV29-1 and J is TRBJ2-7; D call uncertain. V gave up 4 bases and J gave up 6 bases, with 7 bases separating them. CDR3 length: 10 amino acids. The germline V gene encodes CDR1 SQVTM and CDR2 ANQGSEA. CDR3 loop: CSVVTTEQYF. DNA for the CDR3: TGCAGCGTTGTTACTACCGAGCAGTACTTC.

The chain joins TRBV3-1 (or the pseudogene TRBV3-2) to TRBJ2-5; TRBD1 is a possible D gene (6 bases). Germline V lookup: CDR1 LGHDT, CDR2 YNNKEL (reference sequence). Trimming left V 5 bases short and J 5 bases short, with 24 bases between. This CDR3 contains 17 residues. CDR3 DNA: TGTGCCAGCAGCTCTAGGCCAGGGGAACCCCTTTGGGAGACCCAGTACTTC. This sequence encodes CASSSRPGEPLWETQYF.

V gene TRBV6-5 combines with J gene TRBJ1-1; possible D gene TRBD1, 5 bases. Germline V CDR1 and CDR2: MNHEY, SVGAGI. The V end lost 7 bases, the J end lost 12 bases, and 15 bases lay between the germline ends. The CDR3 is 11 amino acids. The CDR3 bases are TGTGCCAGCACCAAGGGGCAGGGAACTTTCTTT. It yields the protein CASTKGQGTFF.

The gene calls are TRBV15 and TRBJ2-3; D remains unclear. From germline, CDR1 is LNHNV and CDR2 YYDKDF (reference sequence). The V end was cut by 0 bases, the J end by 0 bases, with 10 bases between. The CDR3 loop spans 16 amino acids. The CDR3 nucleotides read TGTGCCACCAGCAGAGAGAGCCCCTTTAGCACAGATACGCAGTATTTT. It encodes CATSRESPFSTDTQYF.

DNA for the CDR3: TGTGCCAGCAGCCCCAGCGGGAGTTCGGCCGGGGAGCTGTTTTTT. Translating it yields CASSPSGSSAGELFF. This rearrangement joins TRBV5-4 to TRBJ2-2, with 8 nucleotides matching TRBD2. The CDR3 length is 15 residues. With V trimmed by 4 bases and J by 6 bases, 8 bases remained unmatched. In germline, CDR1 is SGHNT, CDR2 YYREEE (reference sequence).

The CDR3 sequence: CAWSPSGTTNQPQHF. In nucleotides, the CDR3 is TGTGCCTGGAGTCCATCTGGGACAACCAATCAGCCCCAGCATTTT. The genes are TRBV30 and TRBJ1-5; possibly TRBD1 for D (6 bases). Germline-derived CDR1 and CDR2 are GTSNPN and SVGIG (reference sequence). The CDR3 sequence is 15 residues long. V lost 2 bases and J lost 3, with 14 bases in between. Variable domain in full (rest from reference TRBV30 and TRBJ1-5): SQTIHQWPATLVQPVGSPLSLECTVEGTSNPNLYWYRQAAGRGLQLLFYSVGIGQISSEVPQNLSASRPQDRQFILSSKKLLLSDSGFYLCAWSPSGTTNQPQHFGDGTRLSIL.

This chain links TRBV4-3 with TRBJ2-7, with D unclear. CDR3 size: 14 residues. Germline CDR1 LGHNA, CDR2 YSLEER. Trimming took 0 bases from V and 2 from J, leaving 8 bases between them. The CDR3 region has the DNA TGCGCCAGCAGCCAAGATAAACAAACCTACGAGCAGTACTTC. It is translated as CASSQDKQTYEQYF.